This T cell receptor beta chain was obtained from a study of T cell responses to AZD1222 COVID-19 vaccine. Whole-study results and caveats: The study sampled repertoires only after the peak T cell response. In a largely white British group with more females than males, clonal diversity was possibly underestimated.

The table lists this clone with a few counts. Its antigen remains unidentified. Sequenced by immunoSEQ multiplex PCR; TCRdb stores in-frame clones only, minus some. The sample holds about 150,000 clones, roughly 90% seen once. The germline V gene encodes CDR1 KGHSH and CDR2 LQKENI. The CDR3 covers 14 residues. V was cut by 2 bases and J by 1 base, with 9 bases left in between. This sample comprised peripheral blood, obtained on day 0 of AZD1222 vaccination. The sequence derives from an adult in good health. The J gene is TRBJ2-7, the V gene TRBV18; D ambiguous. The CDR3 protein is CASSPKRESYEQYF. CDR3 in DNA: TGTGCCAGCTCACCAAAGCGCGAGTCCTACGAGCAGTACTTC.